The text below deals with one T cell receptor beta chain. The antigen remains undetermined. This sample stems from a study of T cells in localized non-small cell lung cancer. Study-level results: Blood T cell density predicted longer survival; adjacent-lung clonality, shorter.

Germline V lookup: CDR1 LGHNA, CDR2 YNFKEQ. The germline V and J ends were trimmed by 0 bases and 3 bases, with 8 bases remaining between them. The CDR3 sequence is 14 residues long. Clones were sequenced by immunoSEQ multiplex PCR, and TCRdb holds only the in-frame ones, with some missing. The sample includes about 20,000 clones, over 80% of them seen just once. Sequenced here: PBMCs, sampled before any cancer treatment. V gene TRBV4-2 combines with J gene TRBJ2-5; D is uncertain. The sequence came from a man aged 40 to 69 with stage II squamous cell lung carcinoma. CDR3 bases: TGTGCCAGCAGCCAAGATCTTCAAAAAGAGACCCAGTACTTC. Translating it yields CASSQDLQKETQYF.